Below are 32 T cell receptor beta chains sequenced from a single sample in a study of cytomegalovirus exposure and HLA in healthy donors. Primers included in the PCR were 60 Vbeta and 13 Jbeta primers. This table comes from immunoSEQ multiplex PCR, and its TCRdb copy is limited to in-frame clones, with some not included. The table has roughly 150,000 clones, roughly 80% seen once. What was sequenced was PBMCs. Receptors originate from a girl aged 2 to 10 in good health and CMV-seropositive.

V usage is TRBV6-5 and J usage is TRBJ2-7, with 11 bases fitting TRBD2. The CDR3 spans 14 residues. Germline V gene data show CDR1 as MNHEY and CDR2 as SVGAGI. J gave up 7 bases and V 6 bases, and 8 bases lay outside the gene matches. The CDR3, as DNA: TGTGCCAGCAGAGATAGCGGGAGGGCCCGGGAGCAGTACTTC. Its protein is CASRDSGRAREQYF.

This chain links TRBV7-2 with TRBJ1-3; 8 bases line up with TRBD1. CDR3 length equals 16 residues. Germline loops: CDR1 SGHTA, CDR2 FQGNSA. The trim removed 5 bases at V and 2 bases at J, leaving 8 bases unmatched. Here the CDR3 DNA reads TGTGCCAGCAGCCAAATACGACAGGGGACTGGAAACACCATATATTTT. It yields the protein CASSQIRQGTGNTIYF.

The gene calls are TRBV4-1 and TRBJ2-5, with D possibly TRBD1 on 6 matching bases. The CDR3 has 15 amino acids. From germline, CDR1 is MGHRA and CDR2 YSYEKL. V lost 0 bases and J 4 bases, leaving 12 bases between the germline ends. The CDR3 DNA reads TGCGCCAGCAGCCAAGATCGGCAGGGGTCAGAGACCCAGTACTTC. It encodes CASSQDRQGSETQYF.

V and J are TRBV2 and TRBJ1-5; possible D gene TRBD1, 6 bases. Germline CDR1 and CDR2: SNHLY and FYNNEI. The germline V and J ends were trimmed by 4 bases and 3 bases, with 13 bases remaining between them. The length of the CDR3 is 15 residues. The CDR3 sequence is CASSVQQGFNQPQHF. DNA for the CDR3: TGTGCCAGCAGTGTTCAGCAGGGGTTCAATCAGCCCCAGCATTTT.

The gene calls are TRBV29-1 and TRBJ2-7, with D possibly being TRBD2 (6 bases). Trimming left V 5 bases short and J 2 bases short, with 10 bases between. Germline CDR1 is SQVTM and CDR2 is ANQGSEA. This CDR3 contains 12 residues. The CDR3: CSVSAGPYEQYF. CDR3 coding DNA: TGCAGCGTTTCGGCGGGACCCTACGAGCAGTACTTC.

This clone came up once. J is TRBJ1-3 and V is TRBV2, with D uncertain. Deletions cut 4 bases from V and 0 bases from J, with 7 bases between. The CDR3 totals 14 residues. Germline V gene lookup returns CDR1 SNHLY and CDR2 FYNNEI. The CDR3 bases are TGTGCCAGCAGTGGGCGGCTCTCTGGAAACACCATATATTTT. Its translation: CASSGRLSGNTIYF. Supplemented by reference TRBV2 and TRBJ1-3, the full variable domain reads EPEVTQTPSHQVTQMGQEVILRCVPISNHLYFYWYRQILGQKVEFLVSFYNNEISEKSEIFDDQFSVERPDGSNFTLKIRSTKLEDSAMYFCASSGRLSGNTIYFGEGSWLTVV.

This clone appeared once. The genes are TRBV7-2 and TRBJ1-1; 9 bases are a match to TRBD1. CDR1 and CDR2 (germline): SGHTA, FQGNSA. This CDR3 contains 16 residues. Unmatched junction bases numbered 6, after V lost 3 bases and J lost 1 base. CDR3 sequence reads: CASSFIPQGANTEAFF. The CDR3 DNA follows: TGTGCCAGCAGCTTTATTCCACAGGGGGCGAACACTGAAGCTTTCTTT.

The chain joins TRBV6-5 to TRBJ2-3; D possibly corresponds to TRBD2 (6 bases). V was clipped by 0 bases and J by 3 bases, with 10 bases between them. This CDR3 is 15 amino acids long. Germline V CDR1 and CDR2: MNHEY, SVGAGI. This chain's CDR3 is CASSYSRLGTDTQYF. CDR3 DNA: TGTGCCAGCAGTTACTCGAGACTAGGAACAGATACGCAGTATTTT.

This sequence joins TRBV30 and TRBJ1-3; possibly TRBD1 for D (6 bases). V was cut by 2 bases and J by 0 bases, with 11 bases left in between. The CDR3 has 15 amino acids. Germline values: CDR1 GTSNPN, CDR2 SVGIG (reference sequence). In DNA form, the CDR3 reads TGTGCCTGGAGTACCGGACAGTTCTCTGGAAACACCATATATTTT. It encodes CAWSTGQFSGNTIYF.

This clone was seen only once. The chain employs TRBV2 and TRBJ2-5; 10 nucleotides align to TRBD2. V gave up 6 bases and J gave up 1 base; unmatched junction bases: 2. Germline CDR1 is SNHLY and CDR2 is FYNNEI. The CDR3 consists of 14 residues. The CDR3 DNA sequence: TGTGCCAGCAGCTGGACTAGCGGCCAAGAGACCCAGTACTTC. Protein: CASSWTSGQETQYF.

The J gene is TRBJ2-2, the V gene TRBV6-5; D is perhaps TRBD1 (5 bases). V lost 0 bases and J lost 5, with 13 bases in between. CDR1 is MNHEY and CDR2 is SVGAGI in the germline V gene. The CDR3 is 16 amino acids. In DNA, the CDR3 is TGTGCCAGCAGTTACTCGAATAATAGGGGAACCGGGGAGCTGTTTTTT. This encodes CASSYSNNRGTGELFF.

The rearrangement uses TRBV30 and TRBJ2-7; 8 bases are shared with TRBD2. The CDR3 extends over 14 amino acids. V gave up 4 bases and J gave up 4 bases; unmatched junction bases: 9. The germline gives CDR1 GTSNPN, CDR2 SVGIG (reference sequence). CDR3: CAWNRGGEGYEQYF. The CDR3 DNA is TGTGCCTGGAATCGGGGGGGAGAAGGGTACGAGCAGTACTTC.

In its sample, this clone was seen a few times. The J gene is TRBJ1-1, the V gene TRBV7-2, with D possibly matching TRBD1 (5 bases). Trimming removed 5 bases from V and 1 base from J, with 8 bases in between. This CDR3 is 13 amino acids long. Germline CDR1 reads SGHTA; CDR2 reads FQGNSA. DNA for the CDR3: TGTGCCAGCAGCCGTGGACAGAACACTGAAGCTTTCTTT. Its protein product is CASSRGQNTEAFF.

This sequence joins TRBV5-4 and TRBJ2-1, with TRBD2 as a possible D gene (6 bases). V was shortened by 0 bases and J by 7 bases, with 11 bases between the two germline ends. The CDR3 sequence is 14 residues long. Germline CDR1 is SGHNT and CDR2 is YYREEE (reference sequence). The CDR3 sequence: CASSLAGGANEQFF. CDR3 nucleotide sequence: TGTGCCAGCAGCTTGGCCGGGGGAGCGAATGAGCAGTTCTTC.

The chain links TRBV19 to TRBJ2-5, with D perhaps TRBD1 (5 bases). This CDR3 is 14 amino acids long. V was shortened by 1 base and J by 3 bases, with 9 bases between the two germline ends. Germline V gene sequence: CDR1 LNHDA, CDR2 SQIVND (reference sequence). In DNA, the CDR3 is TGTGCCAGTAGTATAGGGGGCAGAGAAGAGACCCAGTACTTC. Translation: CASSIGGREETQYF.

The chain carries TRBV4-2 and TRBJ2-1, with a possible D match to TRBD1 (5 bases). V dropped 4 bases and J dropped 4 bases, with 11 bases sitting between them. The CDR3 covers 14 residues. CDR1 LGHNA and CDR2 YNFKEQ come from the germline V gene. CDR3 protein: CASSPDTEYNEQFF. As DNA, the CDR3 is TGTGCCAGCAGCCCGGACACCGAATACAATGAGCAGTTCTTC.

V gene TRBV30 combines with J gene TRBJ1-2; no reliable D call. V was pared by 3 bases and J by 7 bases, with 15 bases between. CDR1 and CDR2 from the germline V gene are GTSNPN and SVGIG (reference sequence). The CDR3 totals 13 residues. The CDR3: CAWSTGRLSGYTF. The DNA for the CDR3 is TGTGCCTGGAGCACTGGCAGGTTGTCTGGCTACACCTTC.

The chain links TRBV10-3 to TRBJ1-2; no clear D. From germline, CDR1 is ENHRY and CDR2 SYGVKD. V was cut by 2 bases and J by 7 bases, with 5 bases left in between. CDR3 size: 11 residues. CDR3 sequence (DNA): TGTGCCATCAGTGAGGAGCGTGGCTACACCTTC. This translates into CAISEERGYTF.

The genes are TRBV5-1 and TRBJ2-3, with D maybe TRBD1 (5 bases). The ends were cut back, 0 bases at V and 8 bases at J, with 13 bases in the middle. The CDR3 contains 14 residues. Germline V gene lookup returns CDR1 SGHRS and CDR2 YFSETQ. CDR3 nucleotide sequence: TGCGCCAGCAGCTTGGGCAGGGTCATAGGTACGCAGTATTTT. It codes for CASSLGRVIGTQYF.

This chain joins TRBV29-1 and TRBJ1-1; 9 nucleotides agree with TRBD1. This CDR3 is 12 amino acids long. Trimming cost V 7 bases and J 4 bases; bases outside gene matches: 4. The V gene's germline CDR1 is SQVTM and CDR2 ANQGSEA. The CDR3 region is CSAQTGGTEAFF. Here the CDR3 DNA reads TGCAGCGCCCAGACAGGGGGCACTGAAGCTTTCTTT.

The rearrangement links TRBV30 to TRBJ2-5, with D tentatively TRBD2 (6 bases). Trimming stripped 2 bases from V and 4 bases from J, with 14 bases between. The CDR3 totals 14 residues. Germline CDR1 GTSNPN, CDR2 SVGIG (reference sequence). For the CDR3, the DNA is TGTGCCTGGAGTATGAACCGGGGGAGAGAGACCCAGTACTTC. Residues: CAWSMNRGRETQYF. Full variable domain (remainder filled in from reference TRBV30 and TRBJ2-5): SQTIHQWPATLVQPVGSPLSLECTVEGTSNPNLYWYRQAAGRGLQLLFYSVGIGQISSEVPQNLSASRPQDRQFILSSKKLLLSDSGFYLCAWSMNRGRETQYFGPGTRLLVL.

The rearrangement links TRBV13 to TRBJ1-1, with 7 bases that match TRBD1. The CDR3 is 13 residues long. J gave up 5 bases and V 4 bases, and 4 bases lay outside the gene matches. The germline gives CDR1 PRHDT, CDR2 FYEKMQ (reference sequence). In DNA form, the CDR3 reads TGTGCCAGCAGCTACAGGGGCAGGACTGAAGCTTTCTTT. Translation gives CASSYRGRTEAFF.

The rearrangement uses TRBV18 and TRBJ2-5; 8 positions agree with TRBD1. Germline CDR1 is KGHSH and CDR2 is LQKENI. J was trimmed by 5 bases and V by 6 bases; bases with no gene match: 5. The CDR3 extends over 13 amino acids. The CDR3: CASSHRGTETQYF. CDR3 sequence (DNA): TGTGCCAGCTCCCACAGGGGGACGGAGACCCAGTACTTC. The variable domain in full, completed from reference TRBV18 and TRBJ2-5, reads NAGVMQNPRHLVRRRGQEARLRCSPMKGHSHVYWYRQLPEEGLKFMVYLQKENIIDESGMPKERFSAEFPKEGPSILRIQQVVRGDSAAYFCASSHRGTETQYFGPGTRLLVL.

The rearrangement joins TRBV4-1 to TRBJ1-1, with 9 bases matching TRBD1. CDR1 MGHRA and CDR2 YSYEKL come from the germline V gene. V shed 1 base, J shed 4 bases, and the junction held 7 bases outside the gene matches. The CDR3 consists of 16 residues. The CDR3 DNA is TGCGCCAGCAGCCAAGGTCCCGGGACAGGGAGCACTGAAGCTTTCTTT. Encoded protein: CASSQGPGTGSTEAFF.

This rearrangement joins TRBV5-4 to TRBJ2-3, with TRBD2 identical over 8 bases. CDR1 SGHNT and CDR2 YYREEE come from the germline V gene (reference sequence). The CDR3 is 16 residues long. With V trimmed by 2 bases and J by 2 bases, 7 bases remained unmatched. CDR3 region: CASSLPGGGSTDTQYF. CDR3 in DNA: TGTGCCAGCAGCTTACCGGGGGGGGGATCCACAGATACGCAGTATTTT.

This clone came up once. This chain uses TRBV27 with TRBJ2-3; D gene ambiguous. This CDR3 has 14 residues. Germline CDR1 is MNHEY and CDR2 is SMNVEV (reference sequence). The V gene lost 3 bases and the J gene lost 6 bases, with 13 bases spanning the gap. The CDR3 DNA reads as TGTGCCAGCAGTTTCTCCCCGGTTCCCGATACGCAGTATTTT. Amino acids: CASSFSPVPDTQYF.

CDR3 loop: CASSSPASTDTQYF. CDR3 DNA sequence: TGTGCCAGCAGTTCCCCCGCGAGCACAGATACGCAGTATTTT. V is TRBV28 and J is TRBJ2-3, with D uncertain. This CDR3 spans 14 amino acids. Per the germline V gene, CDR1 is MDHEN and CDR2 is SYDVKM. V lost 4 bases and J 0 bases, leaving 8 bases between the germline ends.

This chain links TRBV30 with TRBJ2-3; the D is unclear. V lost 0 bases to trimming and J lost 5 bases, with 15 bases between them. The CDR3 is made up of 15 amino acids. CDR1 is GTSNPN, CDR2 SVGIG, per germline (reference sequence). The CDR3 protein is CAWSVKAFPGDTQYF. For the CDR3, the DNA is TGTGCCTGGAGTGTAAAAGCGTTTCCGGGAGATACGCAGTATTTT.

The rearrangement joins TRBV4-2 to TRBJ2-1; TRBD1 matches 9 bases. The length of the CDR3 is 13 residues. Germline CDR1 and CDR2: LGHNA and YNFKEQ. Germline trimming cut 0 bases from V and 13 bases from J; bases unmatched to any gene: 4. The DNA for the CDR3 is TGTGCCAGCAGCCAAGACCGGGACAGGGACCAGTTCTTC. Translated: CASSQDRDRDQFF.

The chain has TRBV7-2 and TRBJ2-3; perhaps TRBD2 as D (5 bases). CDR1 SGHTA and CDR2 FQGNSA come from the germline V gene. The CDR3 runs 14 residues. Trimming removed 4 bases from V and 2 bases from J, with 10 bases in between. CDR3 sequence (DNA): TGTGCCAGCAGCTCAAGCGGACTCACAGATACGCAGTATTTT. Its protein is CASSSSGLTDTQYF.

The V and J genes are TRBV15 and TRBJ2-7, with TRBD1 matching 10 bases. The V gene's germline CDR1 is LNHNV and CDR2 YYDKDF (reference sequence). V was clipped by 3 bases and J by 6 bases; unmatched bases: 5. This CDR3 comprises 14 residues. DNA for the CDR3: TGTGCCACCAGCAGCTCCGGGACAGGGGTCGAGCAGTACTTC. Protein sequence: CATSSSGTGVEQYF.

The chain couples TRBV4-1 to TRBJ1-3, with D possibly TRBD1 on 6 matching bases. This CDR3 is 16 amino acids long. Looked up from germline, CDR1 is MGHRA and CDR2 is YSYEKL. Trimming pared 3 bases from V and 5 bases from J, leaving 17 bases between. Written as DNA, the CDR3 is TGCGCCAGCAGCCAGGGACAAGACAGCCCAAGAAACACCATATATTTT. Translation gives CASSQGQDSPRNTIYF.